The next 2 T cell receptor beta chains were all read from a single sample in a study of blood T cells in healthy people across ages. The use of a sample-barcoded 5' primer and a J-beta primer mix characterized a second PCR of roughly 7 to 11 cycles. TCRdb reprocessed the 5' RACE reads with MiXCR, giving one entry per CDR3 protein. Of more than 800,000 distinct CDR3 sequences in the sample, around 43% were seen once. The specimen sequenced was blood. Every receptor here comes from a woman aged 55-69 years in good health.

This clonotype was seen only a few times. This rearrangement joins TRBV28 to TRBJ2-1, with 10 bases lining up with TRBD2. Germline V gene sequence: CDR1 MDHEN, CDR2 SYDVKM. V lost 2 bases, J lost 10 bases, and 8 bases stayed unmatched. The CDR3 is 15 residues long. The CDR3 coding sequence is TGTGCCAGCAGTTTAGGGACTAGCGTGGGGCTGGAGCAGTTCTTC. This encodes CASSLGTSVGLEQFF.

This chain connects TRBV20-1 to TRBJ2-5; D is possibly TRBD1 or TRBD2 (6 bases each). CDR3 length: 18 amino acids. V dropped 2 bases and J dropped 0 bases, with 22 bases sitting between them. The germline gives CDR1 DFQATT, CDR2 SNEGSKA (reference sequence). The chain's CDR3 is CSARPYRAGGRDQETQYF. The CDR3 DNA sequence: TGCAGTGCTAGACCGTACAGGGCCGGGGGCCGCGACCAAGAGACCCAGTACTTC.